This T cell receptor (beta chain) was identified in a study of tumor-infiltrating lymphocytes in primary liver carcinoma. At the level of the study: Every sample contained roughly 3.5 to 8 million productive TCRbeta reads, and these numbers were similar from one tissue type to another.

Priming with a constant-region primer yielded TCR beta cDNA from approximately 500 ng total RNA. Three nested multiplex PCR rounds, a slightly modified ARM-PCR, produced the libraries for TCR beta. The first two PCR rounds used TRBV1-TRBV30 forward primers with a C-beta reverse primer, about 10 cycles each. TCRdb re-called the multiplex PCR reads through MiXCR, storing one row per CDR3 protein. The sample holds about 180,000 distinct CDR3 sequences, around 60% seen once. This clonotype occurred a few times. Antigen specificity is unknown. A junction end diverges from the germline sequence, so it may reflect a read error. The researchers obtained blood RNA from unsorted whole blood and also extracted germline DNA. Whole-study findings and limits: Unsorted bulk samples meant CD4+ and CD8+ repertoires went uncompared. Among the pair types, tumor region pairs showed more overlap than tumor-adjacent and tumor-blood pairs. With p = 0.039, the top-250-clone fraction in tumors significantly exceeded that in blood.

CDR1 SGHAT and CDR2 FQNNGV come from the germline V gene. The CDR3 has 16 amino acids. The clonotype comes from a man in his forties with primary liver carcinoma and hepatitis B virus infection. The genes are TRBV11-2 and TRBJ2-7; D is possibly TRBD2 (6 bases). The specimen was peripheral blood. The CDR3 loop is CASSQGAEREKREQYF. The CDR3, as DNA: TGTGCCAGCAGCCAAGGTGCCGAACGGGAGAAGCGCGAGCAGTATTTC.